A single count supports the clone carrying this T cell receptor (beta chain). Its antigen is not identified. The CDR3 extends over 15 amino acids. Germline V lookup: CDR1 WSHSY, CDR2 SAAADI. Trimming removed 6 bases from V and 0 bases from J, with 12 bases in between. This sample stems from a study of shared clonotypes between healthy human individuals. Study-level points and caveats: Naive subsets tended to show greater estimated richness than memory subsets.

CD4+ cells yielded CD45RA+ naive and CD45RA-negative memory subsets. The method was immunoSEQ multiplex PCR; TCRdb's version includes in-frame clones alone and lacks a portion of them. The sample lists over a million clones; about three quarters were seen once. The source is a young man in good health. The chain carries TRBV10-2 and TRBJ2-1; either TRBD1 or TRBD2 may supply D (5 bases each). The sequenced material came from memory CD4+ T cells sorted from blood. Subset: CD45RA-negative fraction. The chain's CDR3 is CASRSGQSSYNEQFF. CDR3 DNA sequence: TGCGCCAGCAGAAGCGGACAAAGCTCCTACAATGAGCAGTTCTTC.